This T cell receptor (beta chain) was recovered during a study of T cells in Graves' hyperthyroidism and ophthalmopathy. RNA transcripts yielded amplified TCR beta CDR3 regions. A set of HTBI primers served as the primers for a first-round RT-PCR of the TCR CDR3. TCRdb re-called the multiplex PCR reads through MiXCR, storing one row per CDR3 protein. The table has about 580,000 distinct CDR3 sequences, 40% to 55% seen once. The CDR3 has 11 amino acids. CDR1 is DFQATT and CDR2 is SNEGSKA in the germline V gene (reference sequence). An absence of ophthalmopathy progression within 18 months meant stable Graves' hyperthyroidism. Patients having uncontrolled infection, another autoimmune disease, pregnancy or lactation were not included.

The chain uses TRBV20-1 and TRBJ1-1, with a weak D call TRBD1 (5 bases). What was sequenced was peripheral blood or thyroid tissue (not recorded which). This clonotype was sampled from a woman aged 18-35 years with Graves' hyperthyroidism. This chain's CDR3 is CAAGDGTEAFF. In DNA, the CDR3 is TGCGCAGCGGGGGATGGGACTGAAGCTTTCTTT.